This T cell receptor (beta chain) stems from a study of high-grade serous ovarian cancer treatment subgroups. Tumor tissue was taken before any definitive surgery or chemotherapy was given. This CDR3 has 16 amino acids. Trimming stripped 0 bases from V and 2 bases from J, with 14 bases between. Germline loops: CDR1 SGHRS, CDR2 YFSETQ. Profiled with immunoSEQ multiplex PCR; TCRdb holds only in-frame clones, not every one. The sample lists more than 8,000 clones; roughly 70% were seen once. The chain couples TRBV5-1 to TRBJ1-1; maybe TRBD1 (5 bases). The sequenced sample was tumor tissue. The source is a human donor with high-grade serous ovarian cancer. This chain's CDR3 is CASSLAWAQGNTEAFF. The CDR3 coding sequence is TGCGCCAGCAGCTTGGCCTGGGCTCAGGGAAACACTGAAGCTTTCTTT.